This TCR beta chain emerged from a study of human T cells and chemical hapten exposure. This clonotype has at least ten counts. TCRdb re-derived calls from the RACE reads in MiXCR, one entry per CDR3 protein. The sample carries over 300,000 distinct CDR3 sequences, 4% to 6% recorded once. Time point denoted: pre-sensitization, week 0. Specified treatment: therapeutic diphenylcyclopropenone sensitization with weekly scalp DPC. V was clipped by 4 bases and J by 7 bases; unmatched bases: 9. The CDR3 runs 17 residues. Germline-derived CDR1 and CDR2 are SGHRS and YFSETQ. This TCR came from a woman between 45 and 65 years old with alopecia areata. Some clones in this sample may be carry-over from other donors' samples. Sequencing used whole blood, obtained in connection with sensitization to the hapten diphenylcyclopropenone (DPC). The chain has TRBV5-1 and TRBJ2-2; 14 positions agree with TRBD2. The CDR3 protein is CASSVGLAGGNYGELFF. CDR3 DNA: TGCGCCAGCAGCGTTGGACTAGCGGGAGGAAACTACGGGGAGCTGTTTTTT. Supplemented by reference TRBV5-1 and TRBJ2-2, the full variable domain reads KAGVTQTPRYLIKTRGQQVTLSCSPISGHRSVSWYQQTPGQGLQFLFEYFSETQRNKGNFPGRFSGRQFSNSRSEMNVSTLELGDSALYLCASSVGLAGGNYGELFFGEGSRLTVL.